This entry lists 7 T cell receptor beta chains sequenced from one sample in a study of cytomegalovirus exposure and HLA in healthy donors. PCR amplification relied on 60 Vbeta primers (plus 13 Jbeta primers). Method: immunoSEQ multiplex PCR; TCRdb's copy keeps in-frame clones and lacks some. This listing includes around 46,000 clones. The sequenced sample was PBMCs. These receptors all come from a woman in her thirties or forties in good health and CMV-seronegative.

The chain recombines TRBV7-9 with TRBJ2-7; 8 bases are a match to TRBD2. The junction had 14 bases not matched to a gene; V was cut back by 7 bases and J by 0 bases. The length of the CDR3 is 17 residues. CDR1 and CDR2 from the germline V gene are SEHNR and FQNEAQ (reference sequence). The CDR3 DNA sequence: TGTGCCAGCACCATTGTCCGTTCTAGCGGGTTCTCCTACGAGCAGTACTTC. The encoded protein is CASTIVRSSGFSYEQYF.

This chain links TRBV29-1 with TRBJ1-6; weak D call: TRBD1 (5 bases). Germline CDR1 reads SQVTM; CDR2 reads ANQGSEA. This CDR3 region has 11 residues. The V gene lost 8 bases and the J gene lost 9 bases, with 11 bases spanning the gap. DNA for the CDR3: TGCAGCCCACCTCAGGGTTCACCCCTCCACTTT. Encoded protein: CSPPQGSPLHF. Full variable domain (outside the CDR3, taken from reference TRBV29-1 and TRBJ1-6): SAVISQKPSRDICQRGTSLTIQCQVDSQVTMMFWYRQQPGQSLTLIATANQGSEATYESGFVIDKFPISRPNLTFSTLTVSNMSPEDSSIYLCSPPQGSPLHFGNGTRLTVT.

The gene calls are TRBV29-1 and TRBJ2-1, with D possibly matching TRBD2 (5 bases). CDR1 SQVTM and CDR2 ANQGSEA come from the germline V gene. This CDR3 is built from 17 residues. V lost 0 bases to trimming and J lost 10 bases, with 25 bases between them. The CDR3, as DNA: TGCAGCGTTGAAGATTTTTCGAGGGTGGCGAGGGAGCACGAGCAGTTCTTC. This encodes CSVEDFSRVAREHEQFF.

The chain uses TRBV6-8 and TRBJ2-4; the match to TRBD1 covers 9 bases. CDR1 is MNHGY, CDR2 SAAAGT, per germline. CDR3 length: 16 amino acids. With V trimmed by 5 bases and J by 2 bases, 7 bases remained unmatched. The CDR3 is CASSPGQGSTKNIQYF. CDR3 coding DNA: TGTGCCAGCAGTCCCGGACAGGGGTCAACCAAAAACATTCAGTACTTC.

J is TRBJ2-7 and V is TRBV27, with 9 bases aligning to TRBD2. Germline values: CDR1 MNHEY, CDR2 SMNVEV (reference sequence). The V and J ends lost 5 bases and 2 bases, in that order; junction bases with no gene match: 4. The CDR3 covers 14 residues. The CDR3 DNA follows: TGTGCCAGCAGTGGTCTAGCGGGGCCCTACGAGCAGTACTTC. The encoded protein is CASSGLAGPYEQYF.

V and J are TRBV6-1 and TRBJ2-7; 9 bases match TRBD2. Germline values: CDR1 MNHNS, CDR2 SASEGT. Losses at the gene ends were 7 bases for V and 2 bases for J; bases not matched to a gene: 6. CDR3 length: 14 amino acids. The CDR3 DNA is TGTGCCAGCAAAGAAATAGCGGGAGCCTACGAGCAGTACTTC. Its protein product is CASKEIAGAYEQYF.

The chain uses TRBV10-1 and TRBJ2-7; TRBD2 matches 10 bases. Germline V gives CDR1 WNHNN, CDR2 SYGVQD (reference sequence). J lost 2 bases, V lost 5 bases, and 6 bases had no gene match. This CDR3 spans 15 amino acids. DNA for the CDR3: TGCGCCAGCAGTACCGGGACTAGCGAGGCCTACGAGCAGTACTTC. This sequence encodes CASSTGTSEAYEQYF.